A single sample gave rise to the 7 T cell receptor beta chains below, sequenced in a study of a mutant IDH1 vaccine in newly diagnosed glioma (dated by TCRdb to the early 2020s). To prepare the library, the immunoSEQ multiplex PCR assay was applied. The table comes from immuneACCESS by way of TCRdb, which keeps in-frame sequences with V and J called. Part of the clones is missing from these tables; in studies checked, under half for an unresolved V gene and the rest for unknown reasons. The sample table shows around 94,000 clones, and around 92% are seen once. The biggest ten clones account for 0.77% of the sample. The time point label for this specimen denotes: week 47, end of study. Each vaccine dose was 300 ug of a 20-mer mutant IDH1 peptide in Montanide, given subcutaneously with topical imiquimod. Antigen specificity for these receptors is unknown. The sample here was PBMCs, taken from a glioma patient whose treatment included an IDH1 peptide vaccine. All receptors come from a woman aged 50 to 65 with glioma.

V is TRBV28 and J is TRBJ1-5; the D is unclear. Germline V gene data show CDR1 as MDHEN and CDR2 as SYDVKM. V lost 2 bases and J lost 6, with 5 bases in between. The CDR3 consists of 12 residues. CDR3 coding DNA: TGTGCCAGCAGTTTAGAAAGTCAGCCCCAGCATTTT. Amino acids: CASSLESQPQHF.

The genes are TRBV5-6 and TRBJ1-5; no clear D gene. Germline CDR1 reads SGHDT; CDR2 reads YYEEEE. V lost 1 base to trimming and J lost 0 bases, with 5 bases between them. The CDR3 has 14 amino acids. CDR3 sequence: CASSLQSSNQPQHF. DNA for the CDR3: TGTGCCAGCAGCTTGCAGAGTAGCAATCAGCCCCAGCATTTT.

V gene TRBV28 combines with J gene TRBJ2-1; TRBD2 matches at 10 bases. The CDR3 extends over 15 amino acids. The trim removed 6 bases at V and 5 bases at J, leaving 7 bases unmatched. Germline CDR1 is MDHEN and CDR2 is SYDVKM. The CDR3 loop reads CASRPTGLANNEQFF. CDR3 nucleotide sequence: TGTGCCAGCAGACCTACGGGACTAGCGAACAATGAGCAGTTCTTC.

The CDR3, as DNA: TGCGCCAGCAGCCAACCGGGCAGGGCGGGCTATGGCTACACCTTC. Translation gives CASSQPGRAGYGYTF. The chain carries TRBV4-1 and TRBJ1-2, with a weak D call TRBD1 (5 bases). Germline V gene data show CDR1 as MGHRA and CDR2 as YSYEKL. Trimming cost V 2 bases and J 4 bases, with 14 bases left between them. The CDR3 consists of 15 residues.

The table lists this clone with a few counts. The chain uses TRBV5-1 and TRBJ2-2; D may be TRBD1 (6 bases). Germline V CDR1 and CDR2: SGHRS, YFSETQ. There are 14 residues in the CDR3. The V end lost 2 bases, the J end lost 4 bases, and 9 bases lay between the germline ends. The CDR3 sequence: CASSFWTVTGELFF. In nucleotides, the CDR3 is TGCGCCAGCAGCTTCTGGACAGTCACCGGGGAGCTGTTTTTT.

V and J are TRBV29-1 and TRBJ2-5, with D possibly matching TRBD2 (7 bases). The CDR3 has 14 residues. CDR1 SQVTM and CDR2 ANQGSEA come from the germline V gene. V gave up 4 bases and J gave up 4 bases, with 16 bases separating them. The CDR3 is CSVGGGGRGETQYF. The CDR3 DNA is TGCAGCGTTGGGGGCGGGGGCCGCGGAGAGACCCAGTACTTC.

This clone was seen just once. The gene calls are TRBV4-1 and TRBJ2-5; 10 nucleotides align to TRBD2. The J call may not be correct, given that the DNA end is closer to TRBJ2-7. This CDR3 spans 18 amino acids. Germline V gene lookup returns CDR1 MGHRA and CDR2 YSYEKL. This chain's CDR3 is CASSQGLAGSHSRYEQYF. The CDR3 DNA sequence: TGCGCCAGCAGCCAAGGACTAGCGGGCTCACATTCCCGCTACGAGCAGTACTTC.